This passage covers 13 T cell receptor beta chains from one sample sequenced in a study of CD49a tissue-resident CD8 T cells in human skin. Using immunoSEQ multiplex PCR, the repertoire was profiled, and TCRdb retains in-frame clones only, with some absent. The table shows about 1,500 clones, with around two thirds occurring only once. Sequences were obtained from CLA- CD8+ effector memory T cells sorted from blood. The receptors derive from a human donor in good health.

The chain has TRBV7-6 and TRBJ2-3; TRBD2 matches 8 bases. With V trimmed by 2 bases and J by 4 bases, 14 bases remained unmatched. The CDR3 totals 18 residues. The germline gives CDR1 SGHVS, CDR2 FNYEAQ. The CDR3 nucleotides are TGTGCCAGCAGCTTAAGTGGGGGGACCGGGAGGGGCTCAGATACGCAGTATTTT. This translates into CASSLSGGTGRGSDTQYF.

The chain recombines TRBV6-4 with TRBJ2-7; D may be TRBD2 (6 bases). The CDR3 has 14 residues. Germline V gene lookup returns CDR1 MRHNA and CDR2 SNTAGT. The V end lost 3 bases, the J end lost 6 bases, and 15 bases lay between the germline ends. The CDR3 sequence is CASSDVAESGEQYF. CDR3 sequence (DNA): TGTGCCAGCAGTGATGTAGCGGAATCAGGCGAGCAGTACTTC.

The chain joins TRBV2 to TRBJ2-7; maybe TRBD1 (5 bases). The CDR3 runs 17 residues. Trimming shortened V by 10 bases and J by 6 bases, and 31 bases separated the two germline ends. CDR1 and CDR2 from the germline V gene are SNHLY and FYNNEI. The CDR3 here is CATIPKGGAPGKFEQYF. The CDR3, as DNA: TGTGCCACCATCCCCAAGGGTGGGGCCCCCGGTAAATTCGAGCAGTACTTC.

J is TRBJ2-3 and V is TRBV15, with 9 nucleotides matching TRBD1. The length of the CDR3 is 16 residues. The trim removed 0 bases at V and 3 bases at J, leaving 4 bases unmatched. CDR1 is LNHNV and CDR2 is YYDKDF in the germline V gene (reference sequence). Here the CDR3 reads CATSRDRGQGTDTQYF. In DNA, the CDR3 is TGTGCCACCAGCAGAGATAGGGGACAGGGAACAGATACGCAGTATTTT.

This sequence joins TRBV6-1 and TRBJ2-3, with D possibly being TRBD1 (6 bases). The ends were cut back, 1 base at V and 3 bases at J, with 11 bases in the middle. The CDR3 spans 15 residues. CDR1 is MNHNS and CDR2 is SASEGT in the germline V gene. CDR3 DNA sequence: TGTGCCAGCAGTGAAGAACAGGGCGGGACAGATACGCAGTATTTT. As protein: CASSEEQGGTDTQYF.

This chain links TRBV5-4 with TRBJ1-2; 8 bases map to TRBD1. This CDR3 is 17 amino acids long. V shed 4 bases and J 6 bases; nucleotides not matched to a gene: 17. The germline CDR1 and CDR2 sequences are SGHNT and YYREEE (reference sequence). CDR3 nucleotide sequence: TGTGCCAGCAGCCAAAACCGGGACAGGAGCTTGTGGGATGGCTACACCTTC. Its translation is CASSQNRDRSLWDGYTF.

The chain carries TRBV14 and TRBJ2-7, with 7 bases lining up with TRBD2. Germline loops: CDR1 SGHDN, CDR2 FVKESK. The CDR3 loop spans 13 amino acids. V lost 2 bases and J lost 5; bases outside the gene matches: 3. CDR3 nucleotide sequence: TGTGCCAGCAGCCAAACCGGGACTAACGAGCAGTACTTC. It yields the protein CASSQTGTNEQYF.

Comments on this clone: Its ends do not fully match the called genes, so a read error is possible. The CDR3 is CASSLQGKQETQYF. The CDR3 DNA follows: TGTGCTAGCAGCTTACAGGGCAAGCAAGAGACCCAGTACTTC. The gene calls are TRBV7-7 and TRBJ2-5, with D possibly being TRBD1 (6 bases). Germline V gene lookup returns CDR1 SSHAT and CDR2 FNYEAQ (reference sequence). This CDR3 comprises 14 residues.

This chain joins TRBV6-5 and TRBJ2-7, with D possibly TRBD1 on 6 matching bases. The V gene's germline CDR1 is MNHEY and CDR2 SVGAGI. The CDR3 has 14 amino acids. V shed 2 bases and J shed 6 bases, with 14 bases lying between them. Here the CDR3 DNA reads TGTGCCAGCAGTTACGGGCAGGGGAGCAGCGAGCAGTACTTC. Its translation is CASSYGQGSSEQYF.

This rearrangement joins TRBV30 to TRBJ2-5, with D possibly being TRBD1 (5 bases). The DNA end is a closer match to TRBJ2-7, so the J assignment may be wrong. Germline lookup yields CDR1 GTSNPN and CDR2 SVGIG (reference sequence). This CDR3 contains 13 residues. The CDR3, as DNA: TGTGCCTGGACCCTAGGGGTCTCCTACGAGCAGTACTTC. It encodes CAWTLGVSYEQYF.

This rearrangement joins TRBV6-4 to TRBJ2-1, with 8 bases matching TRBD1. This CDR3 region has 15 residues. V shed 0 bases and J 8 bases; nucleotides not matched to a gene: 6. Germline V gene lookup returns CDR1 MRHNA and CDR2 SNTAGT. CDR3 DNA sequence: TGTGCCAGCAGTGACTCAGCAGGGGGCGGGGATGAGCAGTTCTTC. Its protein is CASSDSAGGGDEQFF.

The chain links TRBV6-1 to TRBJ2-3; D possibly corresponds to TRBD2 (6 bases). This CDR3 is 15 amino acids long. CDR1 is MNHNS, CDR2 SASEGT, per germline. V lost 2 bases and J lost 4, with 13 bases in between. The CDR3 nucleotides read TGTGCCAGCAGTGAATCCTCTGGGGGGTCAGATACGCAGTATTTT. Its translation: CASSESSGGSDTQYF.

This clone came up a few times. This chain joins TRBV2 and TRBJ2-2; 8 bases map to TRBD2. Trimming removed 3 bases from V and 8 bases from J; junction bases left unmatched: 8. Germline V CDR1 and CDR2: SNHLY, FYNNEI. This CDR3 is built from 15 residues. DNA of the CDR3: TGTGCCAGCAGTGACGGCGGGAGGCTACATGGGGAGCTGTTTTTT. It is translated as CASSDGGRLHGELFF.